This T cell receptor (beta chain) was identified during a study of blood T cell repertoires in COVID-19. Study at large: Some COVID-19 samples were acute and others convalescent; all came from the United States, Italy and Spain. Sources were T cells, B-cell-depleted T cells, or PBMCs; the material itself was cDNA or gDNA.

Seattle enrolled patients during active infection and tracked them longitudinally. Trimming took 3 bases from V and 7 from J, leaving 16 bases between them. The germline gives CDR1 WNHNN, CDR2 SYGVQD (reference sequence). The CDR3 loop spans 14 amino acids. A few counts support this clone. Methods used by the authors: Amplification with reference gene primers provided the estimates of nucleated cell counts. The table came from immunoSEQ multiplex PCR; TCRdb's copy has only in-frame clones and leaves some out. The DNA was the basis for D and trimming; V, J and clone size are from that table. This sample has 450,000 or so clones; roughly nine tenths occur once, and the top ten carry 0.8% to 0.9%.

Material for sequencing was peripheral blood. The origin of this receptor is a man aged 18-30 years with COVID-19, enrolled during active disease. The chain employs TRBV10-1 and TRBJ2-7, with TRBD2 as a possible D gene (5 bases). The CDR3 DNA is TGCGCCAGCAGTGATAGTGCTCTCTCGGGGGAGCAGTACTTC. Translating it yields CASSDSALSGEQYF.